Listed here is a single TCR beta chain. The specificity of this receptor is unknown. Per-nucleotide qualities are absent, and no much larger clonotype sits a single base away. This sample includes further DNA sequences coding for the same CDR3. These data come from a study of shared clonotypes between healthy human individuals (dated by TCRdb to about 2020). With respect to the entire study: A couple of women and a few men aged 18 to 49 years were included in the cohort. Libraries were prepared and TCR repertoires were sequenced by different laboratories using diverse techniques, in order to increase sequencing depth and limit assay-specific biases. Blood TCR repertoires of a handful of healthy adults were deeply sequenced to estimate repertoire size and the extent of clonotype sharing between individuals. Per donor, three plates each were used for CD4 naive and CD4 memory, two for CD8 naive, and one for CD8 memory. Leukapheresis yielded between about 0.94 and 8.9 billion PBMCs per donor.

Using the deep immunoSEQ assay, multiplex PCR amplified TCR CDR3 regions from genomic DNA. Extracted genomic DNA from each cell subset was distributed evenly across all wells of several immunoSEQ 96-well plates, and each plate was treated as a replicate. For sorted subsets, each replicate PCR was loaded with 200 ng genomic DNA, equivalent to 30,000 or so T cell genomes. Purified libraries were measured with a Qubit 3.0 fluorometer, size-checked on a Bioanalyzer 2100, and measured again with the KAPA Library Quantification kit. A separate single-read 150-cycle Illumina NextSeq 550 flow cell was used to sequence each immunoSEQ 96-well plate. For the original study's pipeline: Because only junctional sequences without quality scores were contained in the immunoSEQ output, filtering matching that applied to full-length reads could not be performed. Sequences were annotated with PyIR, a Python wrapper for IgBLAST v1.9, and V/J genes and CDR3 were assigned using IMGT germline references. Reads were removed for weak V/J assignments (E-value above 1e-6), missing CDR3, stop codons, out-of-frame junctions, or ambiguous translated residues. V3J clonotypes were defined by identical inferred V gene, J gene, and CDR3 amino acid sequence. Percentage overlap between repertoires was calculated by dividing the number of shared unique clonotypes by the size of the smaller repertoire. Repertoire richness was assessed with RTK rarefaction, the Chao1 estimator, and Recon v2.1 estimates of unobserved clonotypes. OLGA was used to compute generation probabilities for all TCRbeta clonotypes that the gDNA method yielded from a handful of donors. TCRdb limited this immuneACCESS table to in-frame rearrangements with V and J called. A share of clones is missing; checked studies link under half to unresolved V genes, and the rest is unexplained. V and J calls and clone size are copied from that table; D and trimming were computed from the DNA. This sample comprises over a million clones, approximately 80% of them detected only once. The biggest ten clones account for 0.5% to 0.65% of the sample.

V is trimmed back by 4 bases and J by 3 bases, and the junction contains 1 base that no gene match accounts for. The CDR3 covers 15 residues, taking in both the cysteine and the phenylalanine. CDR3 DNA is the only sequence kept; it has 45 bases, read in frame from the first base. As encoded in the germline V gene, CDR1 is SGHRS while CDR2 is YFSETQ. Healthy HIV-negative adults with no recently reported acute infections or vaccinations were included as donors. Every donor was a Caucasian adult living in Nashville, Tennessee, USA. CD4+ T cells were enriched by magnetic negative selection, after which naive cells were positively selected on CD45RA and the negative fraction was taken as the memory subset. Blood was obtained by leukapheresis, after which PBMCs were separated by Ficoll-Histopaque density gradient centrifugation and cryopreserved in liquid nitrogen vapor phase. Analytical flow cytometry was used to check the purity and quantity of every magnetically sorted T cell population. Each sorted fraction had its genomic DNA isolated and then quantified by UV absorbance on a Nanodrop 2000c.

The paper as a whole reports these results and caveats: Pairwise subsampling indicated that sequencing depth was expected to affect the degree of clonotype sharing among donors. Sharing across several donors was observed for around 5% of naive CD4, 3.5% of naive CD8, about 2.3% of memory CD4, and about 0.4% of memory CD8 clonotypes. The genetic and exposure-history diversity represented was limited by the small number of donors. Estimated clonotype richness was generally larger for naive than for memory subsets. Higher generation probabilities were observed for clonotypes shared by all four sorted-subset donors than for non-shared clonotypes. Even with the large sequencing depth, rarefaction of the sorted-subset datasets indicated that sequencing was incomplete. Sampling was restricted to blood, and TCR repertoires in tissues likely differ from the TCR repertoires found in blood.

The chain couples TRBV5-1 to TRBJ2-3, with 14 middle bases fitting TRBD2. Input material: memory CD4+ T cells from PBMCs. The sample's cell subset or site label is to be understood as: CD45RA-negative fraction. The receptor comes from a man between 18 and 35 years old in good health. Some clones in this sample may be carry-over from other donors' samples. The DNA is as follows: TGCGCCAGCAGCGGGACTAGCGGGAGTACAGATACGCAGTATTTT. Its coded protein is CASSGTSGSTDTQYF.